Sequencing of this TCR beta chain was carried out in a study of cytomegalovirus exposure and HLA in healthy donors. About the study: Earlier, some 180 million T cells were analyzed, and 117 million unique TCR beta sequences were found among them. Study results and caveats: An analysis done earlier found most TCR beta V segments productive about 87% or about 30% of the time. With DRB1 most and HLA-C fewest, TCR association rates differed between HLA loci in a later analysis. Published work reported that the classifier diagnosed cytomegalovirus status with high specificity and sensitivity.

In regard to this clone: Its antigen is undetermined.

The PCR used 60 Vbeta and 13 Jbeta primers. The assay was immunoSEQ multiplex PCR, and TCRdb's table has in-frame clones only and misses some. The sample carries about 160,000 clones, approximately 79% recorded once. Germline lookup yields CDR1 SGDLS and CDR2 YYNGEE. The CDR3 is 15 amino acids. V was clipped by 5 bases and J by 8 bases; unmatched bases: 13. The sequence came from a man aged 40-49 years in good health and CMV-seropositive. The chain joins TRBV9 to TRBJ1-2; 9 bases map to TRBD1. The sample comprised PBMCs. In DNA form, the CDR3 reads TGTGCCAGCAGTCCGACAGGGGGGGAATCGGGCGGCTACACCTTC. Its protein product is CASSPTGGESGGYTF.